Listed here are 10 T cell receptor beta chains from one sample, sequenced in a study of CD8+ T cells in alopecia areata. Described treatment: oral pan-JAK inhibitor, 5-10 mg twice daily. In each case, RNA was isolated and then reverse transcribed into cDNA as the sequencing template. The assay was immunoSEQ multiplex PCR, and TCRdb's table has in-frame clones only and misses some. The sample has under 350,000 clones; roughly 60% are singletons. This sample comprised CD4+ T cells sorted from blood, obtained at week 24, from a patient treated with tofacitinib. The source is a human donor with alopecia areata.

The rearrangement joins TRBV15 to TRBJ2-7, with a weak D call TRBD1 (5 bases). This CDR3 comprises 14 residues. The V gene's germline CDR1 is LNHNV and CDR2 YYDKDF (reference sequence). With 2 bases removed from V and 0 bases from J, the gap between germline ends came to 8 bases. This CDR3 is CATSRSQGSYEQYF. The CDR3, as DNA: TGTGCCACCAGCAGATCCCAGGGCTCCTACGAGCAGTACTTC.

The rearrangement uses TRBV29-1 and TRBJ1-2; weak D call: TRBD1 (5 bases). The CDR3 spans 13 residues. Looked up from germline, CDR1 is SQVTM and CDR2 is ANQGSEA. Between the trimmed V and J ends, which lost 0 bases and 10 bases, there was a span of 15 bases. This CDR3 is CSVEDQVGTVYTF. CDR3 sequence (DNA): TGCAGCGTTGAAGATCAGGTCGGGACTGTCTACACCTTC.

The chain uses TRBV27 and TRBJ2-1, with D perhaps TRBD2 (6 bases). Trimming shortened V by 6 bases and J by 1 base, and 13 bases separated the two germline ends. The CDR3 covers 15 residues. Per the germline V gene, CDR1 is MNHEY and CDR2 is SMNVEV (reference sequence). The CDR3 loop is CASSPRLDSYNEQFF. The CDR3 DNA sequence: TGTGCCAGCAGCCCCCGACTAGATTCCTACAATGAGCAGTTCTTC.

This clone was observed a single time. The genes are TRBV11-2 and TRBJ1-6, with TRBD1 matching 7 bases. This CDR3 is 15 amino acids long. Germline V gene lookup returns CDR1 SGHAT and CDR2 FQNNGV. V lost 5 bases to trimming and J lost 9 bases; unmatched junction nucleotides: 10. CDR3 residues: CASSRQGVGGSPLHF. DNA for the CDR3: TGTGCCAGCAGCCGACAGGGAGTCGGGGGTTCACCCCTCCACTTT.

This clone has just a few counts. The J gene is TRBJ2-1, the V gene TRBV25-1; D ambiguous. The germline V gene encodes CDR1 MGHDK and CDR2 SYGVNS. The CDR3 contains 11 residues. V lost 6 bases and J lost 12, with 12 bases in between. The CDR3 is CASRDPVGQFF. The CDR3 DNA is TGTGCCAGCAGGGACCCCGTGGGGCAGTTCTTC.

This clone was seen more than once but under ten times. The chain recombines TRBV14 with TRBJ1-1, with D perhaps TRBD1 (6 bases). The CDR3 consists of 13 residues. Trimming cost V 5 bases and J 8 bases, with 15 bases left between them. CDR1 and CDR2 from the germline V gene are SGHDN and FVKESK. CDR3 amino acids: CASSYRPGDEAFF. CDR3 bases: TGTGCCAGCAGCTACCGACCAGGGGACGAAGCTTTCTTT.

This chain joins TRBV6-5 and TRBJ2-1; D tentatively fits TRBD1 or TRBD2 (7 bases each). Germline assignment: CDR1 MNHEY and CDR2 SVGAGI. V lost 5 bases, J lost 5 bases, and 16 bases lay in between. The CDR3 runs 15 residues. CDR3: CASSVGRDRNNEQFF. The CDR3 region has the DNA TGTGCCAGCAGTGTAGGGAGGGACAGAAACAATGAGCAGTTCTTC.

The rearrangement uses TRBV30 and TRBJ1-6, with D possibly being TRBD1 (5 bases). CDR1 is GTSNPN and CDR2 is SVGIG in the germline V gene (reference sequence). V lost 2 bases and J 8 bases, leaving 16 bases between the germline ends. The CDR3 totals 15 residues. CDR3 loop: CAWSLGTAGDSPLHF. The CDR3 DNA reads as TGTGCCTGGAGTCTCGGGACTGCTGGGGATTCACCCCTCCACTTT. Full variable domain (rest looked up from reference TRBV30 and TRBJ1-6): SQTIHQWPATLVQPVGSPLSLECTVEGTSNPNLYWYRQAAGRGLQLLFYSVGIGQISSEVPQNLSASRPQDRQFILSSKKLLLSDSGFYLCAWSLGTAGDSPLHFGNGTRLTVT.

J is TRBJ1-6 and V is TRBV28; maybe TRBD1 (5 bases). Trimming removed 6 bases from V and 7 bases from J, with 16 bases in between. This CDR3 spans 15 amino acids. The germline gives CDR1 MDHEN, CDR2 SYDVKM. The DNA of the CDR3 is TGTGCCAGCAGCCAGCCCCGGGACGGCAATTCACCCCTCCACTTT. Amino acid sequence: CASSQPRDGNSPLHF.

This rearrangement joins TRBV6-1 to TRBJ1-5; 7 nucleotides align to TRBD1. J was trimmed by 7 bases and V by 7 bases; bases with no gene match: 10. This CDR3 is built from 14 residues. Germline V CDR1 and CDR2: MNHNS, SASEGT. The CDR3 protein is CASTTHRGGQPQHF. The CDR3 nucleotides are TGTGCCAGCACCACCCACAGGGGTGGGCAGCCCCAGCATTTT.